This T cell receptor (beta chain) emerged from a study of radiotherapy plus CTLA-4 blockade in lung cancer. Profiled with immunoSEQ multiplex PCR; TCRdb holds only in-frame clones, not every one. Here the sample spans 35,000 to 55,000 clones, 65% to 75% being singletons. This TCR derives from a human donor with non-small cell lung cancer who had a partial response to radiotherapy plus ipilimumab. The specimen comprised peripheral blood, sampled from a patient treated with radiotherapy plus ipilimumab.

CDR3 nucleotides: TGTGCCAGCAGACCTCCGGGACAGAACCCGAACACTGAAGCTTTCTTT. Its translation: CASRPPGQNPNTEAFF. The chain is built from TRBV9 and TRBJ1-1, with 7 bases that match TRBD1. The CDR3 contains 16 residues. Germline lookup yields CDR1 SGDLS and CDR2 YYNGEE. Trimming cost V 5 bases and J 1 base; bases outside gene matches: 11.